These T cell receptor beta chains were read from a single sample in a study of response to subunit inactivated influenza vaccine. MiXCR, applied by TCRdb to the RT-PCR reads, yields one record per CDR3 protein. The sample carries about 500,000 distinct CDR3 sequences, 16% recorded once. The input for sequencing was CD4+ T cells sorted from PBMCs, taken around 25 months after vaccination. The receptors derive from a man aged 45 to 75 who received an inactivated influenza vaccine. Both conserved end residues are part of each CDR3. D genes are given only for firm matches. Part of the rows lack a size; the others show once, few, many or a class for expanded clones.

clone_size j_call v_call d_call cdr3_nt cdr3_aa
few TRBJ2-5 TRBV7-2 . TGTGCCAGCAGCCTTGGGACATCTAAGAAGGACCAGTACTTC CASSLGTSKKDQYF
few TRBJ2-4 TRBV12-3/TRBV12-4 TRBD1 TGTGCCAGCAGCACCGGGACAGGGGGCCAAAACATTCAGTACTTC CASSTGTGGQNIQYF
few TRBJ2-3 TRBV9 TRBD2 TGTGCCAGCAGCGTAGGGTTCGGGGGGAGCACAGATACGCAGTATTTT CASSVGFGGSTDTQYF
many TRBJ2-2 TRBV6-5 TRBD1 TGTGCCAGCAGTTTAAGGGAGATTACAGGGGTTTACAGCACCGGGGAGCTGTTTTTT CASSLREITGVYSTGELFF
. TRBJ1-5 TRBV30 . TGTGCCTGGAGTTTAGGGGGGGGACAGCCCCAGCATTTT CAWSLGGGQPQHF
few TRBJ2-3 TRBV6-1 . TGTGCCAGCAGTGGTCGGGGATTCACAGATACGCAGTATTTT CASSGRGFTDTQYF
few TRBJ2-6 TRBV4-1 . TGCGCCAGCAGCCAACAGGCGATGAGCTCTGGGGCCAACGTCCTGACTTTC CASSQQAMSSGANVLTF
many TRBJ2-3 TRBV5-1 . TGCGCCAGCAGCTTGGGGGCGGGACCTTCAGATACGCAGTATTTT CASSLGAGPSDTQYF
. TRBJ2-5 TRBV7-2 . TGTGCCAGCAGCCGACAGGTGGTGGAGACCCAGTACTTC CASSRQVVETQYF
. TRBJ2-7 TRBV10-3 . TGTGCCATCAGTGAGTCAGCCGCCTCCTACGAGCAGTACTTC CAISESAASYEQYF
few TRBJ1-2 TRBV5-6 . TGTGCCAGCAGGTCCGAGGGGAGGTTCTATGGCTACACCTTC CASRSEGRFYGYTF
few TRBJ2-5 TRBV12-3/TRBV12-4 TRBD2 TGTGCCAGCAGACAAACCGGGACTAGCGGCAGGTCCCAGTACTTC CASRQTGTSGRSQYF
. TRBJ1-5 TRBV4-2 . TGTGCCAGCAGCCAAGCCCCCCAGGGAGGGGGCAATCAGCCCCAGCATTTT CASSQAPQGGGNQPQHF
many TRBJ2-7 TRBV5-1 . TGCGCCAGCAGCTTGGACAACTCCTACGAGCAGTACTTC CASSLDNSYEQYF
. TRBJ2-2 TRBV12-3/TRBV12-4 . TGTGCCAGCAGTTTAGAGAGATCCCATCGATACACCGGGGAGCTGTTTTTT CASSLERSHRYTGELFF
few TRBJ2-1 TRBV7-2 . TGTGCCAGCAGCACCCGGGACATCCGAACTGGCAATGAGCAGTTCTTC CASSTRDIRTGNEQFF
many TRBJ2-5 TRBV18 TRBD2 TGTGCCAGCAGTCCGGGACTACAAGAGACCCAGTACTTC CASSPGLQETQYF
few TRBJ2-1 TRBV20-1 . TGCAGTGCAAGCACAGGAACCCCGCCCCGGGGAACCTCCTACAATGAGCAGTTCTTC CSASTGTPPRGTSYNEQFF
. TRBJ2-5 TRBV12-3/TRBV12-4 TRBD1 TGTGCCAGCAGTTTTGGACAGGGCAAACAAGAGACCCAGTACTTC CASSFGQGKQETQYF
many TRBJ2-7 TRBV11-2 TRBD1 TGTGCCAGCAGCCCCAAGACAGGGGGCGGGGGGTGGAGCGAGCAGTACTTC CASSPKTGGGGWSEQYF
few TRBJ2-5 TRBV20-1 TRBD1 TGCAGTGCTAGAGATACCCAGGGGGCTCGTGAGACCCAGTACTTC CSARDTQGARETQYF
. TRBJ2-6 TRBV20-1 TRBD1 TGCAGTGCTAGACCCCCTACAGGGGGCGTAGCCGGGGCCAACGTCCTGACTTTC CSARPPTGGVAGANVLTF
few TRBJ2-3 TRBV7-2 TRBD2 TGTGCCAGCAGCCCGGGACTAGGCTCATCAGATACGCAGTATTTT CASSPGLGSSDTQYF
. TRBJ2-7 TRBV6-5 . TGTGCCAGCAGTTACTCGTACAGGGTGATGTACGAGCAGTACTTC CASSYSYRVMYEQYF
. TRBJ1-6 TRBV28 TRBD1 TGTGCCAGCAGGCTGGGACAGGGTAATTCACCCCTCCACTTT CASRLGQGNSPLHF
. TRBJ1-6 TRBV20-1 . TGCAGTGCTAGAAGGGATGCTCCGAATTCACCCCTCCACTTT CSARRDAPNSPLHF
. TRBJ2-5 TRBV15 TRBD2 TGTGCCACCAGCAGAGTTGGCGGGAGCCTTTACTTC CATSRVGGSLYF
few TRBJ2-1 TRBV2 TRBD2 TGTGCCAGCAGTTCCACAGCGGGAGCCACTGAGCAGTTCTTC CASSSTAGATEQFF
many TRBJ2-3 TRBV7-2 TRBD2 TGTGCCAGCAGCTTTCGATTTAGCGGGAACTCAGATACGCAGTATTTT CASSFRFSGNSDTQYF
. TRBJ1-5 TRBV3-1 TRBD1 TGTGCCAGCAGCCAAGTACCAGGGGGCCGGGGGCCCCAGCATTTT CASSQVPGGRGPQHF
few TRBJ2-7 TRBV20-1 TRBD2 TGCAGTGCTAGGTTAGCGGGGCCGTTCTTCGAGCAGTACTTC CSARLAGPFFEQYF
. TRBJ1-1 TRBV20-1 . TGCAGTGCACCCGCGACAGGCACTGAAGCTTTCTTT CSAPATGTEAFF